This T cell receptor beta chain was retrieved from a study of cytomegalovirus exposure and HLA in healthy donors. Looking at the study overall: The same platform as the roughly 700 first-cohort repertoires was used for the 120 or so validation repertoires, a later analysis reported. Study-level results: Some public TCRs appeared in many individuals, while most sequences were rare.

As for this clone: Its antigen is still unknown.

CDR3 length equals 14 residues. CDR1 MGHRA and CDR2 YSYEKL come from the germline V gene. Trimming pared 4 bases from V and 10 bases from J, leaving 19 bases between. Assay used: immunoSEQ multiplex PCR; TCRdb lists only in-frame clones, some missing. Among hundreds of thousands of clones, over 75% were seen once, and the ten largest hold 1.5% to 2.5%. The chain links TRBV4-1 to TRBJ2-5, with D perhaps TRBD2 (6 bases). This TCR was recovered from a woman younger than 35 in good health and CMV-seropositive. Sequencing was done on a sample of PBMCs. The CDR3 spells CASSPRISGKNQYF. The CDR3 coding sequence is TGCGCCAGCAGCCCCCGAATTAGCGGAAAGAACCAGTACTTC.